This T cell receptor beta chain was sequenced in a study of T-cell reconstitution after alpha-beta-depleted transplantation in children (dated by TCRdb to the mid-2010s). With regard to the full study: Using TCR repertoire profiling, the study followed T-cell immune reconstitution in a quantitative way in children after TCRalphabeta/CD19-depleted allogeneic hematopoietic cell transplantation.

The library was made by PCR. Data came from an Illumina HiSeq 2500. TCR libraries were prepared with molecular barcoding, using unique molecular identifiers to normalize TCRbeta repertoire quantification. TCRdb reanalyzed the raw reads on its own, using fastp at Q25 for trimming and MiXCR for clone calling, and kept in-frame beta chains. CDR3 protein sequences are deduplicated, and each keeps its most common genes and DNA. In this sample the table shows 100,000 to 120,000 distinct CDR3 sequences, 10% of which occur a single time. The ten largest clones capture about 8.8% of the sample. CDR1 and CDR2 are read off the germline V gene (reference sequence) as SEHNR and FQNEAQ. V loses 5 bases, J loses 7 bases, and the germline ends lie 8 bases apart. The cysteine opens and the phenylalanine closes a CDR3 of 12 amino acids. The kept DNA is CDR3 alone, 36 bases in frame from the first base. Ten or more counts support this clonotype. Which antigen it targets is not known. Qualities for individual bases were not recorded, and no much larger clone is one base off.

This TCR was sampled from a human donor who donated a stem cell graft to a child with acute lymphoblastic leukemia. Recombination linked TRBV7-9 to TRBJ2-2; the D gene lacks a confident call. This specimen consisted of PBMCs from the stem cell graft donor, obtained from the stem cell graft. The DNA sequence reads TGTGCCAGCAGCATATCGGGCGGGGAGCTGTTTTTT. Protein translation: CASSISGGELFF.